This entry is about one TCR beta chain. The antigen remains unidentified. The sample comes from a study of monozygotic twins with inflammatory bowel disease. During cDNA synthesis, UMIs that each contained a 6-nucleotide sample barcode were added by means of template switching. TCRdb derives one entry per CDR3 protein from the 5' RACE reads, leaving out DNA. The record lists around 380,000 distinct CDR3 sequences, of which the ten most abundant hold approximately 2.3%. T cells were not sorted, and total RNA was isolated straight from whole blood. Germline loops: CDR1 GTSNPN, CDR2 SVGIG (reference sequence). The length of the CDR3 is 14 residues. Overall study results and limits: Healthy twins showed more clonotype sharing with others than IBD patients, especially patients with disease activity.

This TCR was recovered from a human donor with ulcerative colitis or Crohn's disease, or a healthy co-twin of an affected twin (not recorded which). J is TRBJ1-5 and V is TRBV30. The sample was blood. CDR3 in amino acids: CAWSADYSNQPQHF.